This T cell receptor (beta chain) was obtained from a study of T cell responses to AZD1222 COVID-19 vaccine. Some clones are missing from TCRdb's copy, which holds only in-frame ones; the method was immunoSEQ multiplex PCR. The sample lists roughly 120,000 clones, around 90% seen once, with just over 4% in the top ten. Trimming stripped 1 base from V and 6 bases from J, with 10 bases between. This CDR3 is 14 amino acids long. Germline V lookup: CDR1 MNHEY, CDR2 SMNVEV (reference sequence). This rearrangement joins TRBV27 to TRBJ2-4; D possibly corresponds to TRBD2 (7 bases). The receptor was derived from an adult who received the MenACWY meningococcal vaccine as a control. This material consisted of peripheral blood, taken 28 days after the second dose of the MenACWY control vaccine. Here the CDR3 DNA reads TGTGCCAGCAGTTTATTAGGGGGGGGAAACATTCAGTACTTC. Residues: CASSLLGGGNIQYF.